This is a list of T cell receptor beta chains from one sample in a study of T cell responses to AZD1222 COVID-19 vaccine. The data were produced by immunoSEQ multiplex PCR, yet TCRdb's version contains in-frame clones alone and is incomplete. The sample consists of just over 90,000 clones, around 87% of them appearing once. The source was peripheral blood, collected 28 days after the second AZD1222 dose. The receptors shown here come from an adult who received the AZD1222 COVID-19 vaccine. The CDR3 runs from the conserved cysteine through the conserved F or W. The order of the fields is D gene, J gene, V gene, clone size, CDR3 protein, CDR3 DNA. The D gene is left open where the match is weak. Expanded clones get a size class; other rows say once, few or many, or leave the size out.

- | TRBJ1-2 | TRBV5-5 | - | CASKQEGGNYGYTF | TGTGCCAGCAAGCAGGAGGGAGGTAACTATGGCTACACCTTC
- | TRBJ1-1 | TRBV30 | - | CACRGGNTEAFF | TGTGCCTGCCGAGGGGGGAACACTGAAGCTTTCTTT
TRBD2 | TRBJ2-1 | TRBV5-4 | - | CASSLRLADNEQFF | TGTGCCAGCAGCTTGCGCCTAGCGGACAATGAGCAGTTCTTC
- | TRBJ2-7 | TRBV27 | - | CASSLLAAGGAGEQYF | TGTGCCAGCAGTTTATTAGCCGCAGGTGGGGCGGGAGAGCAGTACTTC
- | TRBJ1-2 | TRBV18 | - | CASSIGELGGYTF | TGTGCCAGCTCAATTGGCGAGCTTGGGGGCTACACCTTC
TRBD1 | TRBJ1-5 | TRBV6-5 | - | CASSYGTGDQPQHF | TGTGCCAGCAGTTACGGGACAGGGGATCAGCCCCAGCATTTT
TRBD1 | TRBJ1-1 | TRBV29-1 | - | CSVDRGLLNTEAFF | TGCAGCGTTGACAGGGGGCTCCTGAACACTGAAGCTTTCTTT
- | TRBJ1-2 | TRBV6-1 | few | CASSETERYGYTF | TGTGCCAGCAGTGAAACAGAGAGATATGGCTACACCTTC
TRBD1 | TRBJ1-3 | TRBV7-2 | - | CASSADRSFSGNTIYF | TGTGCCAGCAGCGCGGACAGGTCTTTCTCTGGAAACACCATATATTTT
- | TRBJ1-1 | TRBV15 | - | CATSRDVGGTEAFF | TGTGCCACCAGCAGAGATGTCGGGGGCACTGAAGCTTTCTTT
TRBD1 | TRBJ1-1 | TRBV5-1 | once | CASSLFNRGSEAFF | TGCGCCAGCAGCTTGTTCAACAGGGGATCCGAAGCTTTCTTT
TRBD1 | TRBJ1-2 | TRBV3-1/TRBV3-2 | - | CASTRQGSYGYTF | TGTGCCAGCACCCGACAGGGGAGTTATGGCTACACCTTC
TRBD1 | TRBJ2-3 | TRBV9 | - | CASSVAGGKSDTQYF | TGTGCCAGCAGCGTAGCAGGGGGCAAGTCAGATACGCAGTATTTT
- | TRBJ1-2 | TRBV10-3 | - | CAISVDSYGYTF | TGTGCCATCAGTGTAGACAGCTATGGCTACACCTTC
TRBD2 | TRBJ2-2 | TRBV29-1 | - | CSAQLGLAGGNTGELFF | TGCAGCGCCCAACTCGGACTAGCGGGAGGGAACACCGGGGAGCTGTTTTTT
- | TRBJ1-2 | TRBV5-1 | - | CASSKDGFDYGYTF | TGCGCCAGCAGCAAGGACGGATTCGACTATGGCTACACCTTC
TRBD2 | TRBJ2-1 | TRBV5-4 | - | CASSLPLAGAYNEQFF | TGTGCCAGCAGCTTGCCTCTAGCGGGGGCCTACAATGAGCAGTTCTTC
- | TRBJ1-6 | TRBV2 | few | CASTRRTDVNSPLHF | TGTGCCAGCACACGGAGGACAGATGTTAATTCACCCCTCCACTTT
- | TRBJ1-1 | TRBV7-8 | - | CASSRTQNTEAFF | TGTGCCAGCAGCAGGACACAAAACACTGAAGCTTTCTTT
- | TRBJ2-2 | TRBV5-5 | once | CASSYGTGELFF | TGTGCCAGCAGCTACGGTACCGGGGAGCTGTTTTTT
- | TRBJ2-1 | TRBV7-6 | - | CASSLAGSYNEQFF | TGTGCCAGCAGCTTAGCGGGGAGCTACAATGAGCAGTTCTTC
TRBD1 | TRBJ1-4 | TRBV15 | few | CATSRDNQDRGLKLFF | TGTGCCACCAGCAGAGATAACCAGGACAGGGGGCTGAAACTGTTTTTT
- | TRBJ1-1 | TRBV10-3 | - | CAIGRDTEAFF | TGTGCCATAGGACGGGACACTGAAGCTTTCTTT
- | TRBJ1-1 | TRBV14 | few | CASSQGIRNTEAFF | TGTGCCAGCAGCCAAGGTATCAGGAACACTGAAGCTTTCTTT
- | TRBJ1-1 | TRBV7-2 | once | CASRTRGGAMTEAFF | TGTGCCAGCAGGACCCGGGGGGGGGCGATGACTGAAGCTTTCTTT
- | TRBJ2-1 | TRBV11-3 | - | CASSLDGAGKNNEQFF | TGTGCCAGCAGCTTAGACGGAGCAGGGAAAAACAATGAGCAGTTCTTC
- | TRBJ1-1 | TRBV3-1/TRBV3-2 | - | CASSQGSRGAFF | TGTGCCAGCAGCCAGGGCTCACGGGGAGCTTTCTTT
- | TRBJ1-2 | TRBV6-5 | - | CASSRSGTGFGYTF | TGTGCCAGCAGCAGATCCGGGACGGGATTTGGCTACACCTTC
- | TRBJ1-4 | TRBV9 | once | CASSVAHGAGNEKLFF | TGTGCCAGCAGCGTAGCTCATGGGGCGGGTAATGAAAAACTGTTTTTT
TRBD1 | TRBJ1-2 | TRBV27 | few | CASSRRETGVYGYTF | TGTGCCAGCAGTCGTCGAGAAACAGGGGTCTATGGCTACACCTTC
- | TRBJ2-2 | TRBV7-9 | - | CASSLDLANTGELFF | TGTGCCAGCAGCTTAGATCTAGCGAACACCGGGGAGCTGTTTTTT
TRBD1 | TRBJ1-5 | TRBV7-8 | - | CASSRYAGQPQPQHF | TGTGCCAGCAGCCGCTATGCGGGACAGCCTCAGCCCCAGCATTTT
TRBD1 | TRBJ1-5 | TRBV11-2 | - | CASSLGQTGHQPQHF | TGTGCCAGCAGCTTAGGCCAGACAGGGCATCAGCCCCAGCATTTT
TRBD2 | TRBJ2-1 | TRBV9 | - | CASSGQPGLAGAGDEQFF | TGTGCCAGCAGCGGACAACCGGGACTAGCGGGAGCGGGCGATGAGCAGTTCTTC
TRBD1 | TRBJ2-1 | TRBV27 | - | CASTLFNRGYNEQFF | TGTGCCAGCACCCTTTTTAACAGGGGCTACAATGAGCAGTTCTTC
- | TRBJ1-6 | TRBV12-3/TRBV12-4 | once | CASSFGSPPLHF | TGTGCCAGCAGTTTCGGCAGTCCACCCCTCCACTTT
TRBD1 | TRBJ2-1 | TRBV23-1 | - | CASSQKMATAGGNNEQFF | TGCGCCAGCAGTCAAAAAATGGCTACGGCAGGGGGAAACAATGAGCAGTTCTTC
- | TRBJ1-1 | TRBV6-5 | - | CASSYSIAVLGEAFF | TGTGCCAGCAGTTACTCGATAGCGGTTCTAGGTGAAGCTTTCTTT
TRBD1 | TRBJ1-1 | TRBV3-1/TRBV3-2 | - | CASSLYRGNTEAFF | TGTGCCAGCAGCCTTTACAGGGGGAACACTGAAGCTTTCTTT
- | TRBJ1-2 | TRBV27 | once | CASSGGPGGYTF | TGTGCCAGCAGCGGGGGTCCGGGGGGCTACACCTTC
- | TRBJ2-3 | TRBV21-1 | - | CASSNDDGGTDTQYF | TGTGCCAGCAGCAACGACGACGGGGGCACAGATACGCAGTATTTT
TRBD1 | TRBJ2-5 | TRBV6-5 | - | CASRLQGGETQYF | TGTGCCAGCAGACTACAGGGGGGAGAGACCCAGTACTTC
TRBD1 | TRBJ1-2 | TRBV9 | - | CASSVTGGLDYGYTF | TGTGCCAGCAGCGTTACAGGGGGCTTGGACTATGGCTACACCTTC
TRBD2 | TRBJ2-7 | TRBV7-9 | - | CASSEIAGGPGEQYF | TGTGCCAGCAGCGAGATAGCGGGAGGGCCTGGGGAGCAGTACTTC
- | TRBJ2-5 | TRBV12-3/TRBV12-4 | - | CASSSREQETQYF | TGTGCCAGCAGTTCCCGGGAACAAGAGACCCAGTACTTC
TRBD1 | TRBJ2-2 | TRBV6-4 | medium-sized | CASSEGQGDTGELFF | TGTGCCAGCAGTGAGGGACAGGGGGACACCGGGGAGCTGTTTTTT
- | TRBJ1-1 | TRBV30 | - | CAWSADKGEAFF | TGTGCCTGGAGTGCCGATAAAGGGGAAGCTTTCTTT
- | TRBJ2-7 | TRBV18 | once | CASSPDREQYF | TGTGCCAGCTCACCAGACCGTGAGCAGTACTTC
TRBD1 | TRBJ1-1 | TRBV7-8 | once | CASSLGTGYRDTEAFF | TGTGCCAGCAGCTTAGGGACAGGGTATAGGGACACTGAAGCTTTCTTT
- | TRBJ2-1 | TRBV2 | - | CASSTSGQRYNEQFF | TGTGCCAGCAGTACGTCTGGACAGCGTTACAATGAGCAGTTCTTC
TRBD1 | TRBJ1-5 | TRBV5-6 | - | CASSLMPGPGQGGNQPQHF | TGTGCCAGCAGCTTGATGCCGGGCCCGGGACAGGGGGGCAATCAGCCCCAGCATTTT
- | TRBJ1-2 | TRBV30 | - | CAWSVSGDGYTF | TGTGCCTGGAGTGTATCAGGGGATGGCTACACCTTC
TRBD1 | TRBJ2-6 | TRBV20-1 | - | CSASPLTGGSSGANVLTF | TGCAGTGCTAGTCCCCTGACAGGGGGCTCCTCTGGGGCCAACGTCCTGACTTTC
- | TRBJ1-6 | TRBV28 | - | CASSLLSSYNSPLHF | TGTGCCAGCAGCCTTTTAAGCTCCTATAATTCACCCCTCCACTTT
TRBD1 | TRBJ1-2 | TRBV19 | - | CASTISRDRVNYGYTF | TGTGCCAGTACCATCAGCAGGGACAGGGTTAACTATGGCTACACCTTC